This T cell receptor beta chain was documented in a study of blood T cell repertoires in COVID-19. Individuals aged about 18 to 100 years were recruited from fewer than 25 US areas. The study assigned cohorts using participant-reported clinical history. The CDR3 is 15 residues long. Trimming removed 3 bases at V and 4 bases at J, with 13 bases between. Germline CDR1 MDHEN, CDR2 SYDVKM. Per the authors' pipeline: Amplification from reference gene primers served as the basis for estimated nucleated cell counts. Method: immunoSEQ multiplex PCR; TCRdb's copy keeps in-frame clones and lacks some. V and J calls and clone size come straight from that table; D and trimming were deduced from the DNA. The table records approximately 210,000 clones, around 81% of them present only once.

Material: PBMCs or T cells enriched from blood (not recorded which). The chain has TRBV28 and TRBJ1-5, with D possibly matching TRBD1 (5 bases). The receptor's source is a woman in her forties or fifties with acute COVID-19. The CDR3 here is CASSFWGRPNQPQHF. In DNA form, the CDR3 reads TGTGCCAGCAGTTTTTGGGGCAGGCCGAATCAGCCCCAGCATTTT. Full variable domain (missing parts from reference TRBV28 and TRBJ1-5): DVKVTQSSRYLVKRTGEKVFLECVQDMDHENMFWYRQDPGLGLRLIYFSYDVKMKEKGDIPEGYSVSREKKERFSLILESASTNQTSMYLCASSFWGRPNQPQHFGDGTRLSIL.